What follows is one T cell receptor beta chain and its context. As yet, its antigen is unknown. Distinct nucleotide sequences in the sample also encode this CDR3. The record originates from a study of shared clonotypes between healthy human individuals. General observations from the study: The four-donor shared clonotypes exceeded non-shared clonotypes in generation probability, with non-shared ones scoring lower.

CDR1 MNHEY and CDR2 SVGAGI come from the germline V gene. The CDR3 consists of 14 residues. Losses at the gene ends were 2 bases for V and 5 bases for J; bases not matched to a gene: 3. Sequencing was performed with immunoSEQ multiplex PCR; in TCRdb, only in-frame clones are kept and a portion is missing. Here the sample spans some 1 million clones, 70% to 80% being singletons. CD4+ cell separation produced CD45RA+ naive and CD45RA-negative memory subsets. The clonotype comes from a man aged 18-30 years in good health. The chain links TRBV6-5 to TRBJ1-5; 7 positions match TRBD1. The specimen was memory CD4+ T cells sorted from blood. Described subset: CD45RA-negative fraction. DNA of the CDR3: TGTGCCAGCAGTTACCGAACAGGGGATCAGCCCCAGCATTTT. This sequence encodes CASSYRTGDQPQHF.